This TCR beta chain comes out of a study of control samples from healthy donors and cancer patients. Assay: immunoSEQ multiplex PCR; the TCRdb copy retains only in-frame clones and omits some. Of around 110,000 clones in the sample, over 90% were seen once. V dropped 4 bases and J dropped 10 bases, with 10 bases sitting between them. The CDR3 has 11 amino acids. In germline, CDR1 is SGHDN, CDR2 FVKESK. The source of this sequence is a man aged 25-40 years in good health. Sequencing was carried out using blood. The chain joins TRBV14 to TRBJ1-2; tentative D call: TRBD1 (5 bases). The CDR3 DNA follows: TGTGCCAGCAGCCCCGGGACTTTCTACACCTTC. Translation gives CASSPGTFYTF.